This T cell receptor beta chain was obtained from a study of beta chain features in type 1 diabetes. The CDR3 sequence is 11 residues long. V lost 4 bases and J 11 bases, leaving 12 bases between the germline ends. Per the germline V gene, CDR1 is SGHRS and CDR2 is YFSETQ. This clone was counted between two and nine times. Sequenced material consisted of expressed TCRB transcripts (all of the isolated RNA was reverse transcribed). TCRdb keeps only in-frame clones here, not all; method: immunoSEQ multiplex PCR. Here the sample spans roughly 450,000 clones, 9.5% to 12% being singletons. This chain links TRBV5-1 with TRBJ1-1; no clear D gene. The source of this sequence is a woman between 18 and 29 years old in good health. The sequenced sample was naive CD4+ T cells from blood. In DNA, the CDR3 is TGCGCCAGCAGCGTAGAGGGTAGGGCTTTCTTT. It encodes CASSVEGRAFF.